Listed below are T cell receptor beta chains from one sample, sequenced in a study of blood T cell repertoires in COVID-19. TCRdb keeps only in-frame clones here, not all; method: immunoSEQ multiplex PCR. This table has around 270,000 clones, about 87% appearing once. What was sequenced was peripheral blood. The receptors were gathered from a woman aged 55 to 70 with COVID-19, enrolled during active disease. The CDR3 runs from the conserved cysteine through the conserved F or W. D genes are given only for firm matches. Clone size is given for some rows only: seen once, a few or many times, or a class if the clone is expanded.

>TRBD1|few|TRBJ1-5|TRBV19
CASILSHGTAFNQPQHF
TGTGCCAGTATCCTATCCCATGGGACAGCATTTAATCAGCCCCAGCATTTT
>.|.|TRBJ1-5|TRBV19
CASSTTGPNQPQHF
TGTGCCAGTAGTACCACAGGGCCCAATCAGCCCCAGCATTTT
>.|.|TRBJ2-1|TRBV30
CAFPGPRGDEQFF
TGTGCCTTCCCGGGCCCCAGGGGGGATGAGCAGTTCTTC
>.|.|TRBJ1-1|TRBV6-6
CASTARGGSEAFF
TGTGCCAGCACGGCCAGGGGAGGGTCTGAAGCTTTCTTT
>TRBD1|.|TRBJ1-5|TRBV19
CASSARQGDQPQHF
TGTGCCAGTAGTGCCCGACAGGGCGATCAGCCCCAGCATTTT
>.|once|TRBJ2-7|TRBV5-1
CASSLYTSEQYF
TGCGCCAGCAGCTTGTACACCTCCGAGCAGTACTTC
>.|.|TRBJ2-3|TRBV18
CASSPLITDTQYF
TGTGCCAGCTCACCACTTATCACAGATACGCAGTATTTT
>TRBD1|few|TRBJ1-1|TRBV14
CASSQNRDRASQAFF
TGTGCCAGCAGTCAAAACCGGGACAGGGCAAGCCAAGCTTTCTTT
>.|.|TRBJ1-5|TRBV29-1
CSVSARAGDQPQHF
TGCAGCGTGTCGGCCCGGGCAGGGGATCAGCCCCAGCATTTT
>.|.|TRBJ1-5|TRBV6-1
CASSEAGGGAQPQHF
TGTGCCAGCAGTGAAGCCGGCGGGGGGGCTCAGCCCCAGCATTTT
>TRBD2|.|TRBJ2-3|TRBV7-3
CASSLPGGSGADTQYF
TGTGCCAGCAGCCTACCCGGCGGGAGCGGTGCAGATACGCAGTATTTT
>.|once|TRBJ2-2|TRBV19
CASREGAYTGELFF
TGTGCCAGTAGGGAGGGGGCTTACACCGGGGAGCTGTTTTTT
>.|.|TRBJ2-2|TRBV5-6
CASRERPNTGELFF
TGTGCCAGCAGAGAGCGTCCGAACACCGGGGAGCTGTTTTTT
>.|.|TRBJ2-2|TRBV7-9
CASSLGTTFAGELFF
TGTGCCAGCAGCTTAGGGACTACCTTTGCCGGGGAGCTGTTTTTT
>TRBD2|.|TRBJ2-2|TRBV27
CASGRLAGGPSGELFF
TGTGCCAGCGGCCGACTAGCGGGAGGGCCCTCCGGGGAGCTGTTTTTT
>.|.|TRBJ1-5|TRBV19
CASSPGSGRNQPQHF
TGTGCCAGTAGCCCCGGCTCCGGCAGGAATCAGCCCCAGCATTTT
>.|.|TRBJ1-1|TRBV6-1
CASSPRGSEAFF
TGTGCCAGCAGTCCCCGCGGGTCTGAAGCTTTCTTT